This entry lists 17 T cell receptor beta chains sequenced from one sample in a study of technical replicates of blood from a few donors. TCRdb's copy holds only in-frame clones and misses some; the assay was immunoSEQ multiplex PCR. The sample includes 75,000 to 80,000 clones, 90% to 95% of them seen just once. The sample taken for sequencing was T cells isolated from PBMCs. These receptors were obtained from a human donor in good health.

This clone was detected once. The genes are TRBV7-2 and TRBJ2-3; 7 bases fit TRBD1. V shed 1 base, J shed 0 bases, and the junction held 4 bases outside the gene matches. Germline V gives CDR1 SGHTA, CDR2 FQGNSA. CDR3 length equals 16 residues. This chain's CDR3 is CASSLEWDSSTDTQYF. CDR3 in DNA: TGTGCCAGCAGCTTAGAATGGGACAGTAGCACAGATACGCAGTATTTT.

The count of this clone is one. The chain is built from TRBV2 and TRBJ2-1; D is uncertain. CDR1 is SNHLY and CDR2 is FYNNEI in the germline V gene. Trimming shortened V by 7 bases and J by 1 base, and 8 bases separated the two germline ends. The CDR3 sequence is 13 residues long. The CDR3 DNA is TGTGCCAGCACATACGGGTCCTACAATGAGCAGTTCTTC. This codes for CASTYGSYNEQFF.

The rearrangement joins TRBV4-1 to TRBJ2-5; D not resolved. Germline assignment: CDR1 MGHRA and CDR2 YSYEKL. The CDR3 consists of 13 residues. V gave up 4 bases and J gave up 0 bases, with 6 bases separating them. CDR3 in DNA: TGCGCCAGCAGCCCCAGGTACCAAGAGACCCAGTACTTC. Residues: CASSPRYQETQYF.

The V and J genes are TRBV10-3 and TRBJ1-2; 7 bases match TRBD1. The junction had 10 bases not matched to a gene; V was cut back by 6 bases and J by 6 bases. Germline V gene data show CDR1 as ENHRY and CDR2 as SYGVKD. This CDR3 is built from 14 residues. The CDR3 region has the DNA TGTGCCATCAGCCCCGGGACAGATGGGGATGGCTACACCTTC. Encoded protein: CAISPGTDGDGYTF.

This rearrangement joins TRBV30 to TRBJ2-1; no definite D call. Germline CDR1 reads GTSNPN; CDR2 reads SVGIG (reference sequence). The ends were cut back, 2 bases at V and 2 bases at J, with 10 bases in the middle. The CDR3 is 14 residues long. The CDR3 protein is CAWSKPSTYNEQFF. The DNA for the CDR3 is TGTGCCTGGAGTAAGCCCTCTACCTACAATGAGCAGTTCTTC.

The CDR3 region has the DNA TGTGCCAGCAGCCAAACTGGGCAGGCGGGTTATGGCTACACCTTC. It codes for CASSQTGQAGYGYTF. V usage is TRBV4-2 and J usage is TRBJ1-2; no firm D call. Per the germline V gene, CDR1 is LGHNA and CDR2 is YNFKEQ. CDR3 length: 15 amino acids. Trimming removed 2 bases from V and 5 bases from J, with 15 bases in between.

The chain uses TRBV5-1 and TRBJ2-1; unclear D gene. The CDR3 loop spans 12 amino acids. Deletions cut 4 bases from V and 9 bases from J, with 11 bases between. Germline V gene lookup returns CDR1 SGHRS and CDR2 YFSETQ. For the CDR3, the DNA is TGCGCCAGCAGCCTAGAAGCTGGTGAGCAGTTCTTC. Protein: CASSLEAGEQFF.

CDR3 in amino acids: CAWSRGGSSYEQYF. For the CDR3, the DNA is TGTGCCTGGAGCCGCGGGGGTTCCTCCTACGAGCAGTACTTC. The V call is TRBV30, the J call TRBJ2-7, with 7 bases matching TRBD2. J lost 0 bases, V lost 3 bases, and 5 bases had no gene match. The V gene's germline CDR1 is GTSNPN and CDR2 SVGIG (reference sequence). The CDR3 runs 14 residues. Complete variable domain (other parts from reference TRBV30 and TRBJ2-7): SQTIHQWPATLVQPVGSPLSLECTVEGTSNPNLYWYRQAAGRGLQLLFYSVGIGQISSEVPQNLSASRPQDRQFILSSKKLLLSDSGFYLCAWSRGGSSYEQYFGPGTRLTVT.

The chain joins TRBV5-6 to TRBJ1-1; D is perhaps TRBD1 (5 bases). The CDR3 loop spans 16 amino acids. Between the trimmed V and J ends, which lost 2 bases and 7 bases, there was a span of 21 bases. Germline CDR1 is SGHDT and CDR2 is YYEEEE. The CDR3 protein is CASSFPQLRGPIEAFF. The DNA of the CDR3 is TGTGCCAGCAGCTTCCCCCAGCTAAGGGGTCCTATTGAAGCTTTCTTT.

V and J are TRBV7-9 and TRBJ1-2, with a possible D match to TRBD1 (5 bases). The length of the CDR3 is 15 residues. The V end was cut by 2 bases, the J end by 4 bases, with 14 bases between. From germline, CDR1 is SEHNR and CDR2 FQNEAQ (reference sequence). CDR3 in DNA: TGTGCCAGCAGCTTAATTGGGGTGGGGCTCTATGGCTACACCTTC. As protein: CASSLIGVGLYGYTF.

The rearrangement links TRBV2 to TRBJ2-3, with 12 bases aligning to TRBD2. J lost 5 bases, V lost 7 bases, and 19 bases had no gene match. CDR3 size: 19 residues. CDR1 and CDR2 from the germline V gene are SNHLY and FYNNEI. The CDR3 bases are TGTGCCAGCAAAGAAGGACTAGCGGGATTTTTGGGTGGGCAAGATACGCAGTATTTT. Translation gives CASKEGLAGFLGGQDTQYF.

The CDR3 nucleotides are TGTGCCAGCAGTAGGGACAGGGGGCGGCAAGAGACCCAGTACTTC. It yields the protein CASSRDRGRQETQYF. V usage is TRBV6-1 and J usage is TRBJ2-5; 12 nucleotides match TRBD1. V lost 5 bases, J lost 2 bases, and 3 bases stayed unmatched. Looked up from germline, CDR1 is MNHNS and CDR2 is SASEGT. The length of the CDR3 is 15 residues.

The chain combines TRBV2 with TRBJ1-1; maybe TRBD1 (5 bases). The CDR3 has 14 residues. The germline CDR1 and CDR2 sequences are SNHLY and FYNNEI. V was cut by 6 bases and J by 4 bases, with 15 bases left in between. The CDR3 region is CASSPSRVVTEAFF. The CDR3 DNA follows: TGTGCCAGCAGCCCCTCCAGGGTTGTCACTGAAGCTTTCTTT.

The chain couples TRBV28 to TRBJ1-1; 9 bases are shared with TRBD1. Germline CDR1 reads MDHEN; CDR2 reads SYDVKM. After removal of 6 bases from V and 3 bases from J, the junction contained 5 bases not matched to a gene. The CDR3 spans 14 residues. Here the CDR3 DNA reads TGTGCCAGCAGCACCGACAGGGGGTACACTGAAGCTTTCTTT. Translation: CASSTDRGYTEAFF.

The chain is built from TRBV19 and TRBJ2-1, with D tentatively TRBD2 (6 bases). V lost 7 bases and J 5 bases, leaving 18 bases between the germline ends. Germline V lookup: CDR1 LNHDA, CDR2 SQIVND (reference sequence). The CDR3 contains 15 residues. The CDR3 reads CASTRGTLSNNEQFF. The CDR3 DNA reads TGTGCCAGTACCCGCGGGACTCTATCCAACAATGAGCAGTTCTTC.

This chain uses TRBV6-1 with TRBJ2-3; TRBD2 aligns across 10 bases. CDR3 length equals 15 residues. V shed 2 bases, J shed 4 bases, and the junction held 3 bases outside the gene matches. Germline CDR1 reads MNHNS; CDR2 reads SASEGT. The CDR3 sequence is CASSEKAGGPDTQYF. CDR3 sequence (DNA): TGTGCCAGCAGTGAAAAAGCGGGAGGGCCAGATACGCAGTATTTT.

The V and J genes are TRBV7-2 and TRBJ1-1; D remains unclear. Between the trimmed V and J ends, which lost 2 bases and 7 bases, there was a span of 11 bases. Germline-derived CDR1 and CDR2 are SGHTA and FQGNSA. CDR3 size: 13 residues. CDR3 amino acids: CASSLLAAFEAFF. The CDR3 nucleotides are TGTGCCAGCAGCTTATTGGCGGCTTTTGAAGCTTTCTTT.